Following are 16 T cell receptor beta chains from one sample sequenced in a study of T cell changes during pregnancy in multiple sclerosis. The data were produced by immunoSEQ multiplex PCR, yet TCRdb's version contains in-frame clones alone and is incomplete. This table has about 50,000 clones, about 93% appearing once. Sequencing was performed on CD4+ T cells from peripheral blood mononuclear cells, taken in the second trimester of pregnancy. The receptors derive from a female donor with multiple sclerosis, enrolled in a pregnancy study.

This sequence joins TRBV18 and TRBJ2-1; D ambiguous. Germline V gene sequence: CDR1 KGHSH, CDR2 LQKENI. The CDR3 is 15 residues long. V lost 2 bases, J lost 4 bases, and 12 bases lay in between. For the CDR3, the DNA is TGTGCCAGCTCACCAAACCGGGTCGGGTACAATGAGCAGTTCTTC. Translation: CASSPNRVGYNEQFF.

J is TRBJ2-2 and V is TRBV5-1, with TRBD2 identical over 9 bases. The length of the CDR3 is 15 residues. Trimming removed 4 bases from V and 2 bases from J; junction bases left unmatched: 3. Germline lookup yields CDR1 SGHRS and CDR2 YFSETQ. CDR3 protein: CASSKGTSNTGELFF. The CDR3 bases are TGCGCCAGCAGCAAAGGGACTAGCAACACCGGGGAGCTGTTTTTT.

The chain combines TRBV6-6 with TRBJ1-2; TRBD1 agrees at 7 bases. Germline lookup yields CDR1 MNHNY and CDR2 SVGAGI (reference sequence). V lost 6 bases to trimming and J lost 0 bases; unmatched junction nucleotides: 7. The CDR3 consists of 15 residues. The CDR3 loop is CASRETGSTNYGYTF. In DNA, the CDR3 is TGTGCCAGCAGAGAGACAGGGTCAACTAACTATGGCTACACCTTC.

The rearrangement links TRBV11-2 to TRBJ2-7, with 7 positions matching TRBD2. CDR1 and CDR2 (germline): SGHAT, FQNNGV. The CDR3 runs 17 residues. Trimming cost V 4 bases and J 1 base; bases outside gene matches: 13. CDR3 region: CASSSLRGGRVSYEQYF. Written as DNA, the CDR3 is TGTGCCAGCAGCTCCTTACGTGGGGGGAGGGTTTCCTACGAGCAGTACTTC.

The V call is TRBV2, the J call TRBJ1-2, with D perhaps TRBD1 (5 bases). The CDR3 is made up of 13 amino acids. V was shortened by 4 bases and J by 3 bases, with 9 bases between the two germline ends. Germline V gene sequence: CDR1 SNHLY, CDR2 FYNNEI. The CDR3 loop is CASSGDSYYGYTF. CDR3 coding DNA: TGTGCCAGCAGTGGGGACTCATACTATGGCTACACCTTC.

The table lists this clone with a count of one. The V gene is TRBV9, the J gene TRBJ2-7; 7 bases fit TRBD1. Germline CDR1 SGDLS, CDR2 YYNGEE. This CDR3 contains 14 residues. Trimming took 3 bases from V and 4 from J; bases not matched to a gene: 7. The CDR3 sequence: CASSAATGFYEQYF. The CDR3, as DNA: TGTGCCAGCAGCGCCGCGACAGGGTTTTACGAGCAGTACTTC.

The chain carries TRBV5-4 and TRBJ2-5; D not certain. This CDR3 is 13 amino acids long. V lost 1 base and J 3 bases, leaving 7 bases between the germline ends. Looked up from germline, CDR1 is SGHNT and CDR2 is YYREEE (reference sequence). The CDR3 sequence is CASSLKGEETQYF. Here the CDR3 DNA reads TGTGCCAGCAGCTTGAAAGGAGAAGAGACCCAGTACTTC. The entire variable domain, with the rest obtained from reference TRBV5-4 and TRBJ2-5, is as follows: ETGVTQSPTHLIKTRGQQVTLRCSSQSGHNTVSWYQQALGQGPQFIFQYYREEENGRGNFPPRFSGLQFPNYSSELNVNALELDDSALYLCASSLKGEETQYFGPGTRLLVL.

This clone was seen only a few times. The DNA for the CDR3 is TGTGCCAGCAGCACCACAGGGAGCGGGGTGCAGTACTTC. Translating gives CASSTTGSGVQYF. The chain employs TRBV25-1 and TRBJ2-7; a possible D gene is TRBD2 (7 bases). The CDR3 has 13 residues. Germline loops: CDR1 MGHDK, CDR2 SYGVNS. Trimming shortened V by 6 bases and J by 9 bases, and 18 bases separated the two germline ends.

This chain joins TRBV4-1 and TRBJ2-1, with 8 bases matching TRBD2. Germline assignment: CDR1 MGHRA and CDR2 YSYEKL. CDR3 length equals 19 residues. Losses at the gene ends were 4 bases for V and 0 bases for J; bases not matched to a gene: 14. CDR3 protein: CASSPPGSGGPSSYNEQFF. As DNA, the CDR3 is TGCGCCAGCAGCCCTCCGGGGAGCGGGGGCCCGAGCTCCTACAATGAGCAGTTCTTC.

The V gene is TRBV2, the J gene TRBJ2-7; 11 bases are shared with TRBD2. The V and J ends lost 6 bases and 3 bases, in that order; junction bases with no gene match: 7. This CDR3 has 15 residues. Germline V gene sequence: CDR1 SNHLY, CDR2 FYNNEI. The CDR3 DNA sequence: TGTGCCAGCAGACCCACTAGCGGGAGTAGCTACGAGCAGTACTTC. Protein: CASRPTSGSSYEQYF.

J is TRBJ2-7 and V is TRBV7-2, with TRBD2 matching over 10 bases. CDR1 SGHTA and CDR2 FQGNSA come from the germline V gene. The CDR3 covers 15 residues. V dropped 3 bases and J dropped 5; count of bases not matched to a gene: 7. CDR3 DNA sequence: TGTGCCAGCAGCTTCGCTAGCGGGAGTGGAAACGAGCAGTACTTC. Its protein product is CASSFASGSGNEQYF.

The J gene is TRBJ2-3, the V gene TRBV2; D might be TRBD2 (7 bases). The CDR3 totals 14 residues. The germline CDR1 and CDR2 sequences are SNHLY and FYNNEI. Between the trimmed V and J ends, which lost 7 bases and 4 bases, there was a span of 15 bases. The CDR3 region is CASTRGGQADTQYF. The CDR3 DNA reads TGTGCCAGCACAAGGGGGGGGCAGGCAGATACGCAGTATTTT.

The rearrangement joins TRBV7-8 to TRBJ1-4; weak D call: TRBD1 (6 bases). CDR1 and CDR2 from the germline V gene are SGHVS and FQNEAQ. Trimming cost V 5 bases and J 8 bases, with 18 bases left between them. This CDR3 has 15 residues. The DNA of the CDR3 is TGTGCCAGCAGCCCCCGAGGCAGGGGTCGGGAAAAACTGTTTTTT. This sequence encodes CASSPRGRGREKLFF.

V is TRBV5-1 and J is TRBJ2-5; D is undetermined. Trimming shortened V by 4 bases and J by 2 bases, and 6 bases separated the two germline ends. The CDR3 sequence is 12 residues long. Germline CDR1 and CDR2: SGHRS and YFSETQ. CDR3: CASSAPQETQYF. The CDR3 DNA reads as TGCGCCAGCAGCGCGCCTCAAGAGACCCAGTACTTC.

This clone was recorded once. V usage is TRBV6-5 and J usage is TRBJ2-1; weak D call: TRBD1 (5 bases). Trimming left V 6 bases short and J 3 bases short, with 12 bases between. Per the germline V gene, CDR1 is MNHEY and CDR2 is SVGAGI. This CDR3 has 14 residues. The CDR3 DNA reads TGTGCCAGCAGAACAGGCAGAAACTACAATGAGCAGTTCTTC. Its protein product is CASRTGRNYNEQFF.

The rearrangement links TRBV5-4 to TRBJ1-2, with a possible D match to TRBD1 (5 bases). Germline loops: CDR1 SGHNT, CDR2 YYREEE (reference sequence). V lost 0 bases, J lost 4 bases, and 7 bases lay in between. The CDR3 is made up of 13 amino acids. The CDR3 region is CASSLAGGYGYTF. As DNA, the CDR3 is TGTGCCAGCAGCTTGGCGGGGGGCTATGGCTACACCTTC.